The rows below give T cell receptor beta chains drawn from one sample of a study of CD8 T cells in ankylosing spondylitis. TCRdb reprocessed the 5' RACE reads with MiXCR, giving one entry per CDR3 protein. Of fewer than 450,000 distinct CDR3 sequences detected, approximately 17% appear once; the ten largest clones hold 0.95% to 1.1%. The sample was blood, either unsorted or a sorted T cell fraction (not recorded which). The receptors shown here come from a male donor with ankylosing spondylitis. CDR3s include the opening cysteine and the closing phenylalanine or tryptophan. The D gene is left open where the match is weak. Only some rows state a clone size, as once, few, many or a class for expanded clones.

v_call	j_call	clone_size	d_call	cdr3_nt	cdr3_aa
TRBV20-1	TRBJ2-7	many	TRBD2	TGCAGTGCGAGCACCGGGACTAGCGGGTACGAGCAGTACTTC	CSASTGTSGYEQYF
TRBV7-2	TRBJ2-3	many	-	TGTGCCAGCAGCTTAGGCGGAGGGAGTGGCACAGATACGCAGTATTTT	CASSLGGGSGTDTQYF
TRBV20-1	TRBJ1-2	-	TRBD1	TGCAGTGCCCAAGGCGGGACAGGCCTTTCCTATGGCTACACCTTC	CSAQGGTGLSYGYTF
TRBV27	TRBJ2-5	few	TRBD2	TGTGCCAGCAGTTTGGGTCCAGGAACTAGCGGGGTACAAGAGACCCAGTACTTC	CASSLGPGTSGVQETQYF
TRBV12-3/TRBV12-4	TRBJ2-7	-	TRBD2	TGTGCCAGCGCCCTAGGCAGCGGGAGTTACGAGCAGTACTTC	CASALGSGSYEQYF
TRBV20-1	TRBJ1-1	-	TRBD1	TGCAGCGCCGGGACAGGGGGGATGAACACTGAAGCTTTCTTT	CSAGTGGMNTEAFF
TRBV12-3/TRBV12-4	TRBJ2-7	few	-	TGTGCCAGCAGTTTCAGGAGCGGACCTTACGAGCAGTACTTC	CASSFRSGPYEQYF
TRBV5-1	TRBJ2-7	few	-	TGCGCCAGCAGTTCTTCACCGACCTACGAGCAGTACTTC	CASSSSPTYEQYF
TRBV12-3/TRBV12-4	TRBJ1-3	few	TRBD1	TGTGCCAGCACCTTAATCGGGGGACAGGGGAGGGACACCATATATTTT	CASTLIGGQGRDTIYF
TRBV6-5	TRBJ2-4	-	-	TGTGCCAGCAGTTACGGGGACTTAGTCACCATTCAGTACTTC	CASSYGDLVTIQYF
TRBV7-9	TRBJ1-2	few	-	TGTGCCAGCAGCTTGGGACGGAGCTATGGCTACACCTTC	CASSLGRSYGYTF
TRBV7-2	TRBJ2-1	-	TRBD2	TGTGCCAGCAGCCGGCGGTGGGGGGGTGCCTACAATGAGCAGTTCTTC	CASSRRWGGAYNEQFF
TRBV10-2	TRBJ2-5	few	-	TGCGCCAGCAGTGAGTCGGACTGGGAGACCCAGTACTTC	CASSESDWETQYF
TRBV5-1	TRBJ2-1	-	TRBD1	TGCGCCAGCAGCCCCGGGACAGGGAGCGTTAATGAGCAGTTCTTC	CASSPGTGSVNEQFF
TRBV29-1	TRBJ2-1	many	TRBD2	TGCAGCGTTGAAGGAAAGGTCCTAGCGGGGGGCCATGAGCAGTTCTTC	CSVEGKVLAGGHEQFF
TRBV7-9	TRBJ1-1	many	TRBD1	TGTGCCAGCAGCTCCGCTACAGGGGCGAACACTGAAGCTTTCTTT	CASSSATGANTEAFF
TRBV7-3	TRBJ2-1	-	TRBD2	TGTGCCAGCAGCCCCCGCGGAGCGGGAGTTTACAATGAGCAGTTCTTC	CASSPRGAGVYNEQFF
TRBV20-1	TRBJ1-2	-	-	TGCAGTGCCCTTAGTCAGGGGATCGGCTATGGCTACACCTTC	CSALSQGIGYGYTF
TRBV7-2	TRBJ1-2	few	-	TGTGCCAGCAGCTTTGTGGTCGGGGCCTATGGCTACACCTTC	CASSFVVGAYGYTF
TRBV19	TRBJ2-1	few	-	TGTGCCAGTAGTATCCTACAGGGCGACAATGAGCAGTTCTTC	CASSILQGDNEQFF
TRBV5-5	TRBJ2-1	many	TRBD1	TGTGCCAGCAGCTTAAGGACAGGGGAGAACAATGAGCAGTTCTTC	CASSLRTGENNEQFF
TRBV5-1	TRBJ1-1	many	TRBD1	TGCGCCAGCAGCTTCTCGGACAGGGCCACTGAAGCTTTCTTT	CASSFSDRATEAFF
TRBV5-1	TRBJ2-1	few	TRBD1	TGCGCCAGCAGCTTGGGAGGGGGCTTAAGCAATGAGCAGTTCTTC	CASSLGGGLSNEQFF
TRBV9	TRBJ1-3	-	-	TGTGCCAGCAGCGCAAGCAGGGGTTCTGGAAACACCATATATTTT	CASSASRGSGNTIYF
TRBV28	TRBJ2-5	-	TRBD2	TGTGCCAGCAGGGGGGAGGGAGAGACCCAGTACTTC	CASRGEGETQYF
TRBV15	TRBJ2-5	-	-	TGTGCCACCAGCAGAGTAGGGGGGGGGCCTGGGGAGACCCAGTACTTC	CATSRVGGGPGETQYF
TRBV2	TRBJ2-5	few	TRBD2	TGTGCCAGCAGGCCCCCGGGACTAGCGGGCCCCGAGGAGACCCAGTACTTC	CASRPPGLAGPEETQYF
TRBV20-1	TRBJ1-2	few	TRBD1	TGCAGTGCTAGCTCCGGGACAGGGGCCTCCTATGGCTACACCTTC	CSASSGTGASYGYTF
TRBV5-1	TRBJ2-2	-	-	TGCGCCAGCAGCTCAACCGGGACGTCGAACACCGGGGAGCTGTTTTTT	CASSSTGTSNTGELFF
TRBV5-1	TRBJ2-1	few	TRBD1	TGCGCCAGCAGCTTGGGGGGGACAGGGGACAATGAGCAGTTCTTC	CASSLGGTGDNEQFF
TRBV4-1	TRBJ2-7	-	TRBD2	TGCGCCAGCAGCACCACGATAATGGGGCTAGCGGGATCGGGCGAGCAGTACTTC	CASSTTIMGLAGSGEQYF
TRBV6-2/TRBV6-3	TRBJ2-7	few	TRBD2	TGTGCCAGCAGTCCAATTCTAGCGGGGGACGAGCAGTACTTC	CASSPILAGDEQYF
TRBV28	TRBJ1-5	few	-	TGTGCCAGCAGTTTAAGGGAGCGTAATCAGCCCCAGCATTTT	CASSLRERNQPQHF
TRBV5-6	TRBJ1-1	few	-	TGTGCCAGCAGCTCTGCATTGAACACTGAAGCTTTCTTT	CASSSALNTEAFF
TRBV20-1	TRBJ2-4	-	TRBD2	TGCAGTGCTAGAGCGGGACTAGCGGGAGGGGGGACCGAATTAGCCAAAAACATTCAGTACTTC	CSARAGLAGGGTELAKNIQYF
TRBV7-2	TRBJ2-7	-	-	TGTGCCAGCAGCCATACCCTGAACGAGCAGTACTTC	CASSHTLNEQYF
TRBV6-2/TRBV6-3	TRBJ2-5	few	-	TGTGCCATAAGGAGCGGGCGGAGACCTCAAGAGACCCAGTACTTC	CAIRSGRRPQETQYF
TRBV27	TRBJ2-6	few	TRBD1	TGTGCCAGCAGGGCGGGACAGGACAGAGGGGCCAACGTCCTGACTTTC	CASRAGQDRGANVLTF
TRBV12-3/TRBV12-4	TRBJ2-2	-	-	TGTGCCAGCAGAGGGGCAGGGATATCGGGGGAGCTGTTTTTT	CASRGAGISGELFF
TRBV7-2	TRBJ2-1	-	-	TGTGCCAGCAGGGTTAGCGGTAACGACAATGAGCAGTTCTTC	CASRVSGNDNEQFF
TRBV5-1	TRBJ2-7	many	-	TGCGCCAGCAGCCATGCCTACGAGCAGTACTTC	CASSHAYEQYF
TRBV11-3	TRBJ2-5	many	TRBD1	TGTGCCAGCAGCATTGGGACAGGGGTAAACCAAGAGACCCAGTACTTC	CASSIGTGVNQETQYF
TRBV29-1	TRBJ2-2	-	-	TGCAGCGTCGCACAGGTGAACACCGGGGAGCTGTTTTTT	CSVAQVNTGELFF
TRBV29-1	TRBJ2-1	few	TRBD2	TGCAGCGTTGGTGGGGCGGGAGGGAGCTCCTACAATGAGCAGTTCTTC	CSVGGAGGSSYNEQFF
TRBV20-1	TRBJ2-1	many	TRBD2	TGCAGTGCTAGTACTCTAGCGGGAGGTCCCTCCTACAATGAGCAGTTCTTC	CSASTLAGGPSYNEQFF
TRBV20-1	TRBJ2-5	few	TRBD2	TGCAGTGCTAGAGGGGGACTAGGCCAAGAGACCCAGTACTTC	CSARGGLGQETQYF
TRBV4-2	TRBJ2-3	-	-	TGTGCCAGCAGCCAAGATATCTCAGATACGCAGTATTTT	CASSQDISDTQYF
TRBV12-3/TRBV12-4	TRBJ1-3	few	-	TGTGCCAGCAGAGAAACAGGGTACACTGGAAACACCATATATTTT	CASRETGYTGNTIYF
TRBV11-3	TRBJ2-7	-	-	TGTGCCAGCAGCTTAGAAGGGGGGGCCCACGAGCAGTACTTC	CASSLEGGAHEQYF
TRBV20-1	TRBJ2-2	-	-	TGCAGTGCTAGAGATCTGGGGAGCACCGGGGAGCTGTTTTTT	CSARDLGSTGELFF
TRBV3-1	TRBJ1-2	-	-	TGTGCCAGCAGCCAAGGAGAGGGGGTTTTCTATGGCTACACCTTC	CASSQGEGVFYGYTF
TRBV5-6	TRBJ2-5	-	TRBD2	TGTGCCAGCAGCCTCGGACTAGCGGGGGGGCGAGAAGAGACCCAGTACTTC	CASSLGLAGGREETQYF
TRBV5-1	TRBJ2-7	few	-	TGCGCCAGCAGCCCCCCTTTCGCCTACGAGCAGTACTTC	CASSPPFAYEQYF
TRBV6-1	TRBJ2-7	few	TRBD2	TGTGCCAGCAGTGGGGGGGGAGACATCTCCTACGAGCAGTACTTC	CASSGGGDISYEQYF
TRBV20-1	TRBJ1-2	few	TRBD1	TGCAGTGCTAGAGATCGGACAGGGTACTATGGCTACACCTTC	CSARDRTGYYGYTF
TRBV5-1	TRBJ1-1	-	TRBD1	TGCGCCAGCAGCTTACCTACAGGGGGCACTGAAGCTTTCTTT	CASSLPTGGTEAFF
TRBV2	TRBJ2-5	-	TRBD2	TGTGCCAGCAGTGATCAGCGGGGAAAAAAAGAGACCCAGTACTTC	CASSDQRGKKETQYF
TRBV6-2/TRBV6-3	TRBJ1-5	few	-	TGTGCCAGCAGTTCGGCGGTCGGGGCCCCGGGTCAGCCCCAGCATTTT	CASSSAVGAPGQPQHF
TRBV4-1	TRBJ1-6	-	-	TGCGCCAGCAGCCAAGAAATCGGGACCGACTATAATTCACCCCTCCACTTT	CASSQEIGTDYNSPLHF
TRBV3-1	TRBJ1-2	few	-	TGTGCCAGCAGCCATTGGGACCGCCTCGGGGGCTACACCTTC	CASSHWDRLGGYTF